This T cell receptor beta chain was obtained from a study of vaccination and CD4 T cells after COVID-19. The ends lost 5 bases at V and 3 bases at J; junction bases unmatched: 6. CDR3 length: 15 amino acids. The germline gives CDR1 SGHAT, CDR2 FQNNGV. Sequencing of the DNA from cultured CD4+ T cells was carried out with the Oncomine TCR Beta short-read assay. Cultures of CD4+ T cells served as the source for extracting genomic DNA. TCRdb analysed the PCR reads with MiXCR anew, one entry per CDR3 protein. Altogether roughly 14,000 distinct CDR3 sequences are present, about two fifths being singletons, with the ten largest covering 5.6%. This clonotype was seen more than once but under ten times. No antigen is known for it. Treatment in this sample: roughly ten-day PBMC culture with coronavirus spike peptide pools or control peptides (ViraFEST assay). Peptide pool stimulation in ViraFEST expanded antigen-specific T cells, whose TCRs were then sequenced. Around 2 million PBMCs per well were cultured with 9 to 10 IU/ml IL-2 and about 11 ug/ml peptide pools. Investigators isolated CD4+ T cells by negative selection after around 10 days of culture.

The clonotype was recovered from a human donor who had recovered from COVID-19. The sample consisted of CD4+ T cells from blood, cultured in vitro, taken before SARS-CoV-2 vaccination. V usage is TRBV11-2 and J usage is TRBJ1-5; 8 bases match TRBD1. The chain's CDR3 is CASSDRGGPNQPQHF. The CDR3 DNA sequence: TGTGCCAGCAGCGACAGGGGCGGCCCCAATCAGCCCCAGCATTTT. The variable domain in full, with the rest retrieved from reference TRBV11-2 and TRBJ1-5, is EAGVAQSPRYKIIEKRQSVAFWCNPISGHATLYWYQQILGQGPKLLIQFQNNGVVDDSQLPKDRFSAERLKGVDSTLKIQPAKLEDSAVYLCASSDRGGPNQPQHFGDGTRLSIL.